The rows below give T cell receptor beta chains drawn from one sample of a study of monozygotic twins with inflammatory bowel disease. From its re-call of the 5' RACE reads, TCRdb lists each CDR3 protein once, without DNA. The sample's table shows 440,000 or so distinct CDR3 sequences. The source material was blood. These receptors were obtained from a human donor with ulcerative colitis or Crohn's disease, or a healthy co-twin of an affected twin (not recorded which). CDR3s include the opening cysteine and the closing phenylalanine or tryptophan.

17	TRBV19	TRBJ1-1	CASSIDRDLLVSTEAFF
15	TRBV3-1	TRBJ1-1	CASSHSGTMNTEAFF
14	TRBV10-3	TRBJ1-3	CATGTDNSGNTIYF
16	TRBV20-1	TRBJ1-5	CSATTVTTGSGQPQHF
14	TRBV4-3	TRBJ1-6	CASSQEPVNSPLHF
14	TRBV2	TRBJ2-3	CASRGTGRTDTQYF
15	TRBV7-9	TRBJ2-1	CATPRLAGTYNEQFF
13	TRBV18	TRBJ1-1	CASSPGGNTEAFF
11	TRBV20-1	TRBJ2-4	CSARTGNIQYF
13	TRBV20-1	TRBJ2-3	CSARAGGRDTQYF
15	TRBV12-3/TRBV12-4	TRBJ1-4	CASKLAGSTNEKLFF
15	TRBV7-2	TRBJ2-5	CASSLATSGTQTQYF
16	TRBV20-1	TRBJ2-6	CSARPPFTEGANVLTF